The entry below gives a single T cell receptor beta chain sequence along with its context. Its antigen remains unknown. Since a much larger clone is just one base distant, this may be a read error. TCRdb analysed the 5' RACE reads with MiXCR anew, one entry per CDR3 protein. The table shows roughly 570,000 distinct CDR3 sequences, with approximately 10% occurring only once. J was trimmed by 4 bases and V by 0 bases; bases with no gene match: 2. The germline V gene encodes CDR1 LGHDT and CDR2 YNNKEL (reference sequence). The CDR3 is 15 amino acids. This entry comes from a study of identical twins. General study findings and limits: Analyses based on zero insertions could be partly confounded by invariant MAIT and iNKT cells.

These data also formed part of another study, on yellow fever vaccine responses in identical twins.

Sample: PBMCs. This chain links TRBV3-1 with TRBJ2-5, with TRBD1 identical over 10 bases. The sequence derives from a woman aged 18-30 years in good health. In nucleotides, the CDR3 is TGTGCCAGCAGCCAAGAGCGGACAGGGGGAGAGACCCAGTACTTC. Protein sequence: CASSQERTGGETQYF.